The T cell receptor beta chain described here comes from a study of CD8+ T cells in alopecia areata. Overall study: Tofacitinib therapy took 6 to 18 months; 6 months off drug came after. The study's findings and limits: Besides other cells, scalp samples also yield sequences of resident alphabeta T cells from normal skin.

Reverse transcribed after extraction, RNA yielded cDNA as the sequencing template. Repertoires were generated with immunoSEQ multiplex PCR, while TCRdb's copy carries only in-frame clones and drops some. Of 250,000 or so clones in the sample, roughly 69% were seen once. A note on this clone: The target antigen is unknown.

Peripheral blood samples and lesional scalp punch biopsies were obtained from alopecia areata patients. This TCR was sampled from a human donor with alopecia areata. Here the sequenced sample was CD4+ T cells sorted from blood, taken at week 0.

This CDR3 reads CSVSQGAITEAFF. As DNA, the CDR3 is TGCAGCGTTAGTCAGGGGGCAATCACTGAAGCTTTCTTT. This sequence joins TRBV29-1 and TRBJ1-1; 8 nucleotides match TRBD1. The junction had 6 bases not matched to a gene; V was cut back by 5 bases and J by 4 bases. The CDR3 is made up of 13 amino acids. Germline-derived CDR1 and CDR2 are SQVTM and ANQGSEA. The variable domain in full, completed from reference TRBV29-1 and TRBJ1-1, reads SAVISQKPSRDICQRGTSLTIQCQVDSQVTMMFWYRQQPGQSLTLIATANQGSEATYESGFVIDKFPISRPNLTFSTLTVSNMSPEDSSIYLCSVSQGAITEAFFGQGTRLTVV.